These 17 T cell receptor beta chains were all obtained from the same sample, sequenced in a study of blood T cells in healthy people across ages. A sample-barcoded 5' primer and a J-beta primer mix were used in a second PCR of about 6 to 11 cycles. Using its own MiXCR run on the 5' RACE reads, TCRdb lists one record per CDR3 protein. Among roughly 1.7 million distinct CDR3 sequences listed, about 35% were seen once. Sequenced material: blood. These receptors all stem from a woman aged 30 to 39 in good health.

With respect to this clonotype: The junction shows a germline mismatch at one end, possibly a read error. J is TRBJ2-1 and V is TRBV14; D is uncertain. The CDR3 consists of 14 residues. The germline CDR1 and CDR2 sequences are SGHDN and FVKESK. Written as DNA, the CDR3 is TGTGCCAGCAACCAAGATCCCTACAACAATGAGCAGTTCTTC. Its translation is CASNQDPYNNEQFF. The entire variable domain, with the rest obtained from reference TRBV14 and TRBJ2-1, is as follows: EAGVTQFPSHSVIEKGQTVTLRCDPISGHDNLYWYRRVMGKEIKFLLHFVKESKQDESGMPNNRFLAERTGGTYSTLKVQPAELEDSGVYFCASNQDPYNNEQFFGPGTRLTVL.

The chain carries TRBV12-3 or TRBV12-4 and TRBJ1-4, with D possibly matching TRBD1 (5 bases). The ends were cut back, 2 bases at V and 1 base at J, with 23 bases in the middle. The CDR3 contains 20 residues. CDR3 sequence reads: CASSLTLRGLRRETNEKLFF. The DNA of the CDR3 is TGTGCCAGCAGTTTAACTCTAAGGGGCCTCCGAAGGGAAACTAATGAAAAACTGTTTTTT.

This sequence joins TRBV30 and TRBJ2-5; 7 bases match TRBD2. The J call is doubtful: the DNA matches TRBJ2-7 better. The CDR3 runs to 13 residues. Germline CDR1 reads GTSNPN; CDR2 reads SVGIG (reference sequence). In DNA, the CDR3 is TGTGCCTGGAGTCCTAGCGGTCCAGGCGAGCAGTACTTC. Translated: CAWSPSGPGEQYF.

CDR3 DNA sequence: TGTGCCAGCAGTCTGGACGGGGCGGGGGATGAAGCTTTCTTT. This gives the protein CASSLDGAGDEAFF. This chain joins TRBV7-2 and TRBJ1-1, with a possible D match to TRBD1 (5 bases). V was trimmed by 6 bases and J by 7 bases, leaving 18 bases between them. This CDR3 is 14 amino acids long. Germline values: CDR1 SGHTA, CDR2 FQGNSA.

This clonotype was counted a few times. The rearrangement uses TRBV5-1 and TRBJ2-5; D is perhaps TRBD2 (6 bases). The J call may be wrong; the DNA end is better matched by TRBJ2-7. Germline V gene sequence: CDR1 SGHRS, CDR2 YFSETQ. CDR3 length equals 14 residues. The DNA for the CDR3 is TGCGCCAGCACTCCCGAGGAGGGATGGTACGAGCAGTACTTC. This encodes CASTPEEGWYEQYF.

Here the CDR3 DNA reads TGCAGTGCCCCACTTGAAACGGAACCCCTCCACTTT. It specifies CSAPLETEPLHF. This chain connects TRBV20-1 to TRBJ1-6; the D is unclear. V was cut by 6 bases and J by 12 bases, with 15 bases left in between. The CDR3 has 12 amino acids. Germline loops: CDR1 DFQATT, CDR2 SNEGSKA (reference sequence).

This clonotype was seen more than once but under ten times. The rearrangement links TRBV24-1 to TRBJ1-6, with D perhaps TRBD1 (5 bases). Germline loops: CDR1 KGHDR, CDR2 SFDVKD. Between the trimmed V and J ends, which lost 10 bases and 8 bases, there was a span of 20 bases. CDR3 length: 15 residues. The CDR3 loop reads CATRPGPRVDSPLHF. The DNA for the CDR3 is TGTGCCACGCGGCCGGGACCCCGGGTGGATTCACCCCTCCACTTT.

The sample holds a few counts of this clonotype. V gene TRBV12-3 or TRBV12-4 combines with J gene TRBJ1-2; no reliable D call. CDR3 length: 13 residues. The V end lost 5 bases, the J end lost 4 bases, and 11 bases lay between the germline ends. For the CDR3, the DNA is TGTGCCAGCAGTCAGACGGACTTCTATGGCTACACCTTC. Translating it yields CASSQTDFYGYTF.

This clonotype showed up just a few times. The chain carries TRBV29-1 and TRBJ1-1; D might be TRBD1 (5 bases). Germline CDR1 reads SQVTM; CDR2 reads ANQGSEA. Trimming stripped 6 bases from V and 6 bases from J, with 14 bases between. There are 12 residues in the CDR3. CDR3 nucleotides: TGCAGCGTCCCAAGGGAGGGGCCTGAAGCTTTCTTT. Residues: CSVPREGPEAFF.

This chain connects TRBV6-1 to TRBJ1-2; the match to TRBD1 covers 10 bases. Germline V gene sequence: CDR1 MNHNS, CDR2 SASEGT. V shed 4 bases, J shed 6 bases, and the junction held 8 bases outside the gene matches. This CDR3 is built from 15 residues. The CDR3 region is CASSVFVTGGDGYTF. CDR3 sequence (DNA): TGTGCCAGCAGTGTATTTGTGACAGGGGGCGATGGCTACACCTTC.

The chain employs TRBV20-1 and TRBJ2-4, with 9 positions matching TRBD2. The J call may be mistaken, given a closer DNA end match to TRBJ2-7. Germline lookup yields CDR1 DFQATT and CDR2 SNEGSKA (reference sequence). The CDR3 is 14 amino acids. CDR3 in DNA: TGCAGTGCTAGAGATTCAGCGGGGGGTTACGAGCAGTACTTC. Amino acids: CSARDSAGGYEQYF.

A single count supports this clonotype. For the CDR3, the DNA is TGTGCCAGCAGCCCCTACAGGGGGCGCGGGCTGAACACTGAAGCTTTCTTT. The encoded protein is CASSPYRGRGLNTEAFF. The J gene is TRBJ1-1, the V gene TRBV6-2 or TRBV6-3, with 9 bases identical to TRBD1. This CDR3 has 17 amino acids. The V gene's germline CDR1 is MNHEY and CDR2 SVGEGT. V gave up 6 bases and J gave up 0 bases; unmatched junction bases: 11.

This clonotype showed up just a few times. This rearrangement joins TRBV20-1 to TRBJ2-1; TRBD2 aligns across 16 bases. This CDR3 is built from 17 residues. V was pared by 3 bases and J by 7 bases, with 9 bases of the junction left unmatched. The germline CDR1 and CDR2 sequences are DFQATT and SNEGSKA (reference sequence). CDR3 protein: CSARGLAGGPERNEQFF. CDR3 DNA: TGCAGTGCTAGGGGACTAGCGGGGGGGCCGGAGAGGAATGAGCAGTTCTTC.

The chain is built from TRBV11-2 and TRBJ2-1; TRBD2 aligns across 12 bases. CDR3 length: 15 amino acids. V lost 3 bases, J lost 8 bases, and 5 bases stayed unmatched. CDR1 is SGHAT and CDR2 is FQNNGV in the germline V gene. The CDR3 DNA reads as TGTGCCAGCAGCTTCTCGGGACTAGCGGGCGATGAGCAGTTCTTC. This translates into CASSFSGLAGDEQFF.

This clonotype was seen many times. The chain is built from TRBV4-1 and TRBJ2-1; D might be TRBD2 (5 bases). CDR1 MGHRA and CDR2 YSYEKL come from the germline V gene. V was trimmed by 4 bases and J by 0 bases, leaving 13 bases between them. CDR3 length: 16 residues. DNA for the CDR3: TGCGCCAGCAGCCGACGGACTGCTAGCTCCTACAATGAGCAGTTCTTC. Encoded protein: CASSRRTASSYNEQFF.

This clonotype was seen a handful of times. The V and J genes are TRBV25-1 and TRBJ2-3, with D hard to call. CDR3 length equals 13 residues. The germline V gene has CDR1 MGHDK and CDR2 SYGVNS. V was pared by 2 bases and J by 14 bases, with 17 bases between. In DNA, the CDR3 is TGTGCCAGCAGTGAAGATGTGTCTTTAGGTCGGTATTTT. Protein: CASSEDVSLGRYF.

The genes are TRBV28 and TRBJ2-3; 14 bases align to TRBD2. V shed 6 bases, J shed 4 bases, and the junction held 3 bases outside the gene matches. The germline gives CDR1 MDHEN, CDR2 SYDVKM. The CDR3 covers 15 residues. The CDR3 DNA is TGTGCCAGCAGGGCGACTAGCGGGAGGGCAGATACGCAGTATTTT. It is translated as CASRATSGRADTQYF.